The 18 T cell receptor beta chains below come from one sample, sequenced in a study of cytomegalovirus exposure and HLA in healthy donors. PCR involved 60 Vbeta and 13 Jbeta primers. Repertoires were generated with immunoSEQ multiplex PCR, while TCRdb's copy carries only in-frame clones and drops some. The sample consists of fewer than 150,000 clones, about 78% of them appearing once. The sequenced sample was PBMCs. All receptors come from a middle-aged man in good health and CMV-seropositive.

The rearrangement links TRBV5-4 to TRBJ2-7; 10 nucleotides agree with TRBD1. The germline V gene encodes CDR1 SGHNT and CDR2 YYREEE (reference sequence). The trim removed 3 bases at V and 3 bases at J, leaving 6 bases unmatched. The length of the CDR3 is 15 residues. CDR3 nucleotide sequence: TGTGCCAGCAGCTGGGACAGGGGTCCTTACTACGAGCAGTACTTC. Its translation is CASSWDRGPYYEQYF. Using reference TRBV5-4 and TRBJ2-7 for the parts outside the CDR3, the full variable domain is ETGVTQSPTHLIKTRGQQVTLRCSSQSGHNTVSWYQQALGQGPQFIFQYYREEENGRGNFPPRFSGLQFPNYSSELNVNALELDDSALYLCASSWDRGPYYEQYFGPGTRLTVT.

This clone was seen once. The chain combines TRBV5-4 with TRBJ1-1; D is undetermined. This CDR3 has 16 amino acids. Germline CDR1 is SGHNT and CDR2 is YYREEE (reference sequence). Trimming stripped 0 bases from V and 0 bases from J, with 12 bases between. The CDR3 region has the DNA TGTGCCAGCAGCTTGGACAGCACGTATATGAACACTGAAGCTTTCTTT. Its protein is CASSLDSTYMNTEAFF.

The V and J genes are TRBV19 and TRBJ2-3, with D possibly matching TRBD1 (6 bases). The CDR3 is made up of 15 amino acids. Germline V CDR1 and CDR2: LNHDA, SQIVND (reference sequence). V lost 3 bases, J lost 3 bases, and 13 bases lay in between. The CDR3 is CASSMLGARTDTQYF. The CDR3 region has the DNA TGTGCCAGTAGTATGCTGGGGGCGCGGACAGATACGCAGTATTTT.

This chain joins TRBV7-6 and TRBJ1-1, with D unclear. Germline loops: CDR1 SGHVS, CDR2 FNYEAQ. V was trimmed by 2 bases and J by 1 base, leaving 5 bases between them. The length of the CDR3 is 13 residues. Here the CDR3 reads CASSLTENTEAFF. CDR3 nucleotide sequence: TGTGCCAGCAGCTTAACAGAGAACACTGAAGCTTTCTTT.

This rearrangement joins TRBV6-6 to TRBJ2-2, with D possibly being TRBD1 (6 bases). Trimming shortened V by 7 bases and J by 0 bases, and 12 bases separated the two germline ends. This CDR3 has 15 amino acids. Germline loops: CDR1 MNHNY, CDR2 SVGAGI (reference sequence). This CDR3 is CASNLGQPNTGELFF. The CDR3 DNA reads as TGTGCCAGCAACCTAGGACAGCCGAACACCGGGGAGCTGTTTTTT.

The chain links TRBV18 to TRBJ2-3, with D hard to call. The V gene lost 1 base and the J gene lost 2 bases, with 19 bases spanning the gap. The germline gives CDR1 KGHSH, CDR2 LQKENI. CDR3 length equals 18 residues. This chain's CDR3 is CASSPLGEFRRPTDTQYF. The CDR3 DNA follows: TGTGCCAGCTCACCACTAGGAGAATTTCGGCGCCCCACAGATACGCAGTATTTT.

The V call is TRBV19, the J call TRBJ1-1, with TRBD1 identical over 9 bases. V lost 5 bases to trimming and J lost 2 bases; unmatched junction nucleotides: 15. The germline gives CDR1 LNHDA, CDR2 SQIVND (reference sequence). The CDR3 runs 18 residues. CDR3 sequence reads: CASSRSLRTGGPNTEAFF. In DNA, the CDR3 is TGTGCCAGTAGTCGCTCCCTCCGTACAGGGGGCCCCAACACTGAAGCTTTCTTT.

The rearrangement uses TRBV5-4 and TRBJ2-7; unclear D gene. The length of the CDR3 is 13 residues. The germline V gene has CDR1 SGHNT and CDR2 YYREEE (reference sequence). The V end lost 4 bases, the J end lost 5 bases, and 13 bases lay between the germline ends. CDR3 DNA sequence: TGTGCCAGCAGCCCCCCGGGTGTCGACGAGCAGTACTTC. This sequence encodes CASSPPGVDEQYF.

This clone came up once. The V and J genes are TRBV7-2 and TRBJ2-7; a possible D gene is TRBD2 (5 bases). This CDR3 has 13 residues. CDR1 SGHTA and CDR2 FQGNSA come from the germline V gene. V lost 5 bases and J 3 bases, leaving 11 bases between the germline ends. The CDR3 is CASSPRGHYEQYF. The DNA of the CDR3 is TGTGCCAGCAGCCCCCGGGGTCACTACGAGCAGTACTTC.

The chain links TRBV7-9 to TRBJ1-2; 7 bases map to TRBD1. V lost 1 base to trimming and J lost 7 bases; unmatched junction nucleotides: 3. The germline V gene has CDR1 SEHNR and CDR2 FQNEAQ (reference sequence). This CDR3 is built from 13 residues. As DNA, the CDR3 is TGTGCCAGCAGCTTAGAGACAGGGAGTGGCTACACCTTC. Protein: CASSLETGSGYTF.

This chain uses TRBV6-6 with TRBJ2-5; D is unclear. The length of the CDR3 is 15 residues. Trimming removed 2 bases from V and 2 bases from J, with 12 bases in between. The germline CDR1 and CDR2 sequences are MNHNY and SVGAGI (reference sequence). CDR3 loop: CASSYDTHLQETQYF. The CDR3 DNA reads TGTGCCAGCAGTTACGACACCCACCTACAAGAGACCCAGTACTTC.

DNA of the CDR3: TGCGCCAGCAGCCAAGATGGGCTAGCGGGGGCCAACACCGGGGAGCTGTTTTTT. This sequence encodes CASSQDGLAGANTGELFF. The chain has TRBV4-3 and TRBJ2-2; 10 nucleotides line up with TRBD2. CDR3 size: 18 residues. Germline loops: CDR1 LGHNA, CDR2 YSLEER. The V segment lost 0 bases and the J segment 2 bases; nucleotides outside the gene matches: 6.

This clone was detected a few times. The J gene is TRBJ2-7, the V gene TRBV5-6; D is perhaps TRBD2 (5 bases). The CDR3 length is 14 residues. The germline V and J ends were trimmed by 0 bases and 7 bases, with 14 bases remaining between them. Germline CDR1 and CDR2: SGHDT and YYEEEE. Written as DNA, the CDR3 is TGTGCCAGCAGCTTGGGGACGGGGTTAGGGGAGCAGTACTTC. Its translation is CASSLGTGLGEQYF.

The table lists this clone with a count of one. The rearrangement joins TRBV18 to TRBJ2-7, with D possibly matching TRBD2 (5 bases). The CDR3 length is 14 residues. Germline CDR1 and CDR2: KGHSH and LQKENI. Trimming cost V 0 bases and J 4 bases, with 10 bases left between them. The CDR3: CASSPPPGIYEQYF. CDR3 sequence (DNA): TGTGCCAGCTCACCACCGCCGGGAATTTACGAGCAGTACTTC.

The CDR3 region is CAWSKSGGSYEQYF. CDR3 bases: TGTGCCTGGAGCAAGTCAGGGGGATCCTACGAGCAGTACTTC. This chain joins TRBV30 and TRBJ2-7; TRBD1 agrees at 7 bases. J lost 1 base, V lost 3 bases, and 6 bases had no gene match. This CDR3 region has 14 residues. The germline V gene has CDR1 GTSNPN and CDR2 SVGIG (reference sequence). Full variable domain (outside the CDR3, taken from reference TRBV30 and TRBJ2-7): SQTIHQWPATLVQPVGSPLSLECTVEGTSNPNLYWYRQAAGRGLQLLFYSVGIGQISSEVPQNLSASRPQDRQFILSSKKLLLSDSGFYLCAWSKSGGSYEQYFGPGTRLTVT.

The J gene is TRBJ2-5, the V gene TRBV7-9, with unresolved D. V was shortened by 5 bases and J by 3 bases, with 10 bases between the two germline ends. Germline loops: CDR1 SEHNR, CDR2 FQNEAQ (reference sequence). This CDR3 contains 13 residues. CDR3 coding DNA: TGTGCCAGCAGCCTAGTTATAGAAGAGACCCAGTACTTC. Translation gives CASSLVIEETQYF.

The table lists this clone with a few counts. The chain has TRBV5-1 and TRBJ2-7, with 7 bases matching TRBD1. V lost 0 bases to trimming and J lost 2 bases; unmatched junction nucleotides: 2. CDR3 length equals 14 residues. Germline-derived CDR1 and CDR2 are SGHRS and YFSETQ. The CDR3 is CASSLEQGPYEQYF. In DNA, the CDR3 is TGCGCCAGCAGCTTGGAACAGGGGCCCTACGAGCAGTACTTC.

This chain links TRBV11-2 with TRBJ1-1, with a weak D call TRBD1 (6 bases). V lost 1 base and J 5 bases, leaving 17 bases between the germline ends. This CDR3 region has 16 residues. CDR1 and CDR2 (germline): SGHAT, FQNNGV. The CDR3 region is CASSLAIRGGRTEAFF. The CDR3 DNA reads TGTGCCAGCAGCTTAGCTATCAGGGGTGGACGGACTGAAGCTTTCTTT.